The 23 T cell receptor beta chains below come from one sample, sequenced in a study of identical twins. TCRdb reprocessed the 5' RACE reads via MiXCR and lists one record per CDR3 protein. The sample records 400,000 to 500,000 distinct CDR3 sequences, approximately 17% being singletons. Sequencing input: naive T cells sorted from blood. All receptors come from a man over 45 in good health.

The CDR3 here is CASSLGGTGDYEQYF. The CDR3 DNA reads as TGCGCCAGCAGCTTGGGGGGGACAGGGGATTACGAGCAGTACTTC. This chain links TRBV5-1 with TRBJ2-7; 10 nucleotides match TRBD1. The CDR3 contains 15 residues. Per germline, CDR1 SGHRS and CDR2 YFSETQ. V lost 0 bases and J lost 4; bases outside the gene matches: 4.

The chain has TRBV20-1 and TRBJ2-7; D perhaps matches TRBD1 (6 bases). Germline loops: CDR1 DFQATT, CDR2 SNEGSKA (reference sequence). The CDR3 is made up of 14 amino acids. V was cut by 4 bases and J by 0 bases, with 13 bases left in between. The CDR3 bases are TGCAGTGCTATGAAGGGGGTGTCCTCCTACGAGCAGTACTTC. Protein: CSAMKGVSSYEQYF.

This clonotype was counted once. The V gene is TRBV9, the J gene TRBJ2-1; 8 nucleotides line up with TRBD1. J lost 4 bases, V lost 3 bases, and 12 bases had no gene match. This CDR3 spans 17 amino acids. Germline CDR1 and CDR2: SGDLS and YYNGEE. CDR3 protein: CASSAYNRGSIYNEQFF. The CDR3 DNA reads TGTGCCAGCAGCGCATACAACAGGGGGAGTATTTACAATGAGCAGTTCTTC. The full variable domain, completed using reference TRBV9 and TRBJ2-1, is DSGVTQTPKHLITATGQRVTLRCSPRSGDLSVYWYQQSLDQGLQFLIQYYNGEERAKGNILERFSAQQFPDLHSELNLSSLELGDSALYFCASSAYNRGSIYNEQFFGPGTRLTVL.

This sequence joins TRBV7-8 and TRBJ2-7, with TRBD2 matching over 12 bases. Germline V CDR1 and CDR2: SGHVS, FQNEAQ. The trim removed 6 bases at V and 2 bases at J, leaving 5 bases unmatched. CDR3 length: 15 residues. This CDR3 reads CASSPSGRAAYEQYF. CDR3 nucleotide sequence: TGTGCCAGCAGTCCTAGCGGGAGGGCCGCCTACGAGCAGTACTTC.

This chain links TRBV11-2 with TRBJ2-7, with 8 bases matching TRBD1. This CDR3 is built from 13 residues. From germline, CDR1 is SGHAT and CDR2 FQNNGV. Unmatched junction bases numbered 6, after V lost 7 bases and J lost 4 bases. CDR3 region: CASIRTGRYEQYF. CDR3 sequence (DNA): TGTGCCAGCATCAGGACAGGGCGGTACGAGCAGTACTTC.

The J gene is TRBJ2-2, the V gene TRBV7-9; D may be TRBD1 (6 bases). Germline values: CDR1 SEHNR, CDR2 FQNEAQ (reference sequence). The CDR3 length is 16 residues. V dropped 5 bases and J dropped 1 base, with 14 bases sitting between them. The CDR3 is CASSHRQVLNTGELFF. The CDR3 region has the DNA TGTGCCAGCAGCCACAGACAGGTTCTGAACACCGGGGAGCTGTTTTTT.

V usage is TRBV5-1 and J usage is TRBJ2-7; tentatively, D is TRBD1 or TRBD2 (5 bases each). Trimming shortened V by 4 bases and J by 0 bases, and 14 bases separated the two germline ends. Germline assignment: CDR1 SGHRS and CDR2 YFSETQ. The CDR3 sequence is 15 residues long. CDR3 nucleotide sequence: TGCGCCAGCAGCAAGGGACGGTTGAGCTCCTACGAGCAGTACTTC. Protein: CASSKGRLSSYEQYF.

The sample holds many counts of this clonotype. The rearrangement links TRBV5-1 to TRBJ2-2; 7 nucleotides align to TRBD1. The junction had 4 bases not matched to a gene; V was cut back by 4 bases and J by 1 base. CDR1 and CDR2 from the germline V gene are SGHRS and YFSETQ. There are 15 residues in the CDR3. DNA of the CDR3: TGCGCCAGCAGCAAAGGGACAGTGAACACCGGGGAGCTGTTTTTT. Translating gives CASSKGTVNTGELFF.

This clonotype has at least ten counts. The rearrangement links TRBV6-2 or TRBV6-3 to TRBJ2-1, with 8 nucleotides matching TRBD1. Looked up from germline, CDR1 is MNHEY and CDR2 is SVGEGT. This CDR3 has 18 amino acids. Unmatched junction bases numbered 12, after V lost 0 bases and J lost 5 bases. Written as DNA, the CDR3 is TGTGCCAGCAGTTACTCGACGCTGTTCCTGGACAGGGACAATGAGCAGTTCTTC. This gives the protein CASSYSTLFLDRDNEQFF.

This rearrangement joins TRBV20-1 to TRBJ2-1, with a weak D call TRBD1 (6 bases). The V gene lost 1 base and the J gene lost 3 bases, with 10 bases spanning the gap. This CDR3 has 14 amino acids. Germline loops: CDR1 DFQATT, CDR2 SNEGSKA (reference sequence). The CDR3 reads CSARAGRGYNEQFF. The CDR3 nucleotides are TGCAGTGCTAGAGCGGGCAGGGGCTACAATGAGCAGTTCTTC.

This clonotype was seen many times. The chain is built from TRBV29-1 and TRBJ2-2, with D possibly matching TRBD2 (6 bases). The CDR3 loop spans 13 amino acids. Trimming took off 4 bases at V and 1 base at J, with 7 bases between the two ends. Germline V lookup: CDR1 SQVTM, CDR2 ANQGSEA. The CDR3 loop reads CSVGDLNTGELFF. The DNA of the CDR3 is TGCAGCGTTGGGGACTTGAACACCGGGGAGCTGTTTTTT.

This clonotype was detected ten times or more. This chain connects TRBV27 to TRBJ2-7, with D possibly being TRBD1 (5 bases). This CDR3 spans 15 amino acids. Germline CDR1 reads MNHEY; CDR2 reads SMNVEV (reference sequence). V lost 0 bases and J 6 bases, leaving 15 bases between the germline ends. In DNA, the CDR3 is TGTGCCAGCAGTTTATCGTGGACACACTCAACCGAGCAGTACTTC. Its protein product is CASSLSWTHSTEQYF.

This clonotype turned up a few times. The CDR3: CASSNDRVISYEQYF. Here the CDR3 DNA reads TGTGCCAGCAGTAACGACAGGGTCATCTCCTACGAGCAGTACTTC. The chain combines TRBV6-5 with TRBJ2-7; TRBD1 agrees at 7 bases. V dropped 5 bases and J dropped 0; count of bases not matched to a gene: 7. The CDR3 runs 15 residues. Germline-derived CDR1 and CDR2 are MNHEY and SVGAGI.

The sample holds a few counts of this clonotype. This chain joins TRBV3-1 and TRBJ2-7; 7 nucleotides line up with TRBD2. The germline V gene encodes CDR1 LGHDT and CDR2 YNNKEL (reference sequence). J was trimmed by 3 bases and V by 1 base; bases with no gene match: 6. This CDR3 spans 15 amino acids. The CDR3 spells CASSQVLAAVYEQYF. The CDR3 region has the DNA TGTGCCAGCAGCCAAGTCCTAGCGGCTGTCTACGAGCAGTACTTC.

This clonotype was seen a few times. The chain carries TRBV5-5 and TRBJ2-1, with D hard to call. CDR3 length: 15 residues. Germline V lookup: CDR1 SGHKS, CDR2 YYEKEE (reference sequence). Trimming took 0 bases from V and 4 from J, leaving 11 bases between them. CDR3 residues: CASSLGRLLYNEQFF. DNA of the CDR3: TGTGCCAGCAGCTTGGGGCGGCTGCTATACAATGAGCAGTTCTTC.

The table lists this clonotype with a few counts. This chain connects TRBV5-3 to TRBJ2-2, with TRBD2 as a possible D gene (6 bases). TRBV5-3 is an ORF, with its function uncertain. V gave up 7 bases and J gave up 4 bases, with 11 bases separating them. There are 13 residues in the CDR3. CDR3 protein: CARPRAGTGELFF. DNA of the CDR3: TGTGCCAGACCCAGAGCGGGCACCGGGGAGCTGTTTTTT.

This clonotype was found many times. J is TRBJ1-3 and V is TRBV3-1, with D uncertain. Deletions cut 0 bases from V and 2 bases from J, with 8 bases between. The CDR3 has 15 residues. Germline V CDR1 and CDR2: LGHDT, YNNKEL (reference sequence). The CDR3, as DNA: TGTGCCAGCAGCCAAGATAGGCCCCCTGGAAACACCATATATTTT. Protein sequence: CASSQDRPPGNTIYF.

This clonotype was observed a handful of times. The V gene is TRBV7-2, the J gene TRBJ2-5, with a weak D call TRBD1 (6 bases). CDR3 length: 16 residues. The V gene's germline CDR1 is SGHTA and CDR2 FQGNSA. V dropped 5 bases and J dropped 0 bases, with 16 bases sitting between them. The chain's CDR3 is CASSPPLTGHQETQYF. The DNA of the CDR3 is TGTGCCAGCAGCCCTCCCCTGACAGGACACCAAGAGACCCAGTACTTC.

The CDR3 loop reads CASSVGTDIEKLFF. In DNA, the CDR3 is TGTGCCAGCAGCGTGGGGACAGACATTGAAAAACTGTTTTTT. The rearrangement uses TRBV5-6 and TRBJ1-4; 7 bases agree with TRBD1. Germline trimming cut 4 bases from V and 7 bases from J; bases unmatched to any gene: 7. The CDR3 is 14 amino acids. Germline V CDR1 and CDR2: SGHDT, YYEEEE.

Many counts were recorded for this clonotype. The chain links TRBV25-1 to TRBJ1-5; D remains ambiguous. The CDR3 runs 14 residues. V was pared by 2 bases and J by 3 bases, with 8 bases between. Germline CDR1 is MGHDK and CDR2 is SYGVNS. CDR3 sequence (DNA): TGTGCCAGCAGTGAACCAGGTCCCAATCAGCCCCAGCATTTT. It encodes CASSEPGPNQPQHF.

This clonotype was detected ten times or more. CDR3 nucleotide sequence: TGTGCCAGCAGTTTTCACAGAGTAAGGAGCAATCAGCCCCAGCATTTT. Its protein product is CASSFHRVRSNQPQHF. V is TRBV28 and J is TRBJ1-5, with D hard to call. V was shortened by 3 bases and J by 1 base, with 13 bases between the two germline ends. CDR1 and CDR2 from the germline V gene are MDHEN and SYDVKM. The CDR3 runs to 16 residues.

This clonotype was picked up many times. The chain's CDR3 is CAWTPNRRDTQYF. As DNA, the CDR3 is TGTGCCTGGACCCCAAACAGGAGGGATACGCAGTATTTT. The rearrangement joins TRBV30 to TRBJ2-3; D possibly matches TRBD1 or TRBD2 (5 bases each). Germline V gene lookup returns CDR1 GTSNPN and CDR2 SVGIG (reference sequence). The CDR3 has 13 amino acids. V lost 4 bases and J 6 bases, leaving 14 bases between the germline ends.

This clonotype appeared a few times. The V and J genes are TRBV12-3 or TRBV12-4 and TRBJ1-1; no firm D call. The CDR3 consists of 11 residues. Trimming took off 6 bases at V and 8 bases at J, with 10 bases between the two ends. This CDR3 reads CASSPGGEAFF. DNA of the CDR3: TGTGCCAGCAGCCCCGGCGGAGAAGCTTTCTTT.